This TCR beta chain was identified in a study of T cell responses to AZD1222 COVID-19 vaccine. Notes on the study in general: Among AZD1222 vaccinees, only 5 to 7 were seropositive at baseline.

Measured with immunoSEQ multiplex PCR; TCRdb has only the in-frame clones, and not every one. The repertoire has roughly 140,000 clones, around 90% of them found once; the top ten carry 2.8%. CDR3 length: 15 residues. Per germline, CDR1 MDHEN and CDR2 SYDVKM. Germline trimming cut 4 bases from V and 3 bases from J; bases unmatched to any gene: 2. Details on this clone: Its antigen remains unidentified.

The sequenced sample was peripheral blood, obtained on day 0 of MenACWY control vaccination. The source of this sequence is an adult in good health. This rearrangement joins TRBV28 to TRBJ2-5, with 13 bases matching TRBD2. CDR3 DNA sequence: TGTGCCAGCAGTTCTGGACTAGCGGGAGAAGAGACCCAGTACTTC. This encodes CASSSGLAGEETQYF.